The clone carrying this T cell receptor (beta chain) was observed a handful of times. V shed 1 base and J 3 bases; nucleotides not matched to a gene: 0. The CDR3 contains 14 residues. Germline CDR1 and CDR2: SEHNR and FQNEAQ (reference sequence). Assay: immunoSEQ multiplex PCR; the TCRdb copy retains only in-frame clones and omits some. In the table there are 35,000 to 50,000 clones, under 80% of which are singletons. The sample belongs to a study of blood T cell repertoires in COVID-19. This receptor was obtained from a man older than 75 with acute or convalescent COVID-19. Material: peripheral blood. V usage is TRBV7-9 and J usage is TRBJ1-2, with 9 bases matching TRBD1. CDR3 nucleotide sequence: TGTGCCAGCAGCTTAGGGACAGGGGACTATGGCTACACCTTC. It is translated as CASSLGTGDYGYTF.